Described below is a single T cell receptor beta chain sequence and its context. Its antigen is currently unknown. Germline CDR1 DFQATT, CDR2 SNEGSKA (reference sequence). V was pared by 0 bases and J by 3 bases, with 6 bases between. The CDR3 is 13 residues long. This sample is drawn from a study of CD8 T cells in Susac syndrome. Reverse transcription used about 0.45 to 1 ug RNA and random hexamers. Amplification of TCR beta CDR3 by immunoSEQ multiplex PCR spanned 54 Vbeta and 13 Jbeta. TCRdb itself ran the immunoSEQ multiplex PCR reads through MiXCR, one entry per CDR3 protein. The table shows approximately 160,000 distinct CDR3 sequences, with 80% to 95% occurring only once. From blood CD8+ and CD4+ T cells, the TCR beta chain was sequenced. TEMRA cells were FACS-enriched, while CD8+ and CD4+ T cells were negatively isolated. Study observations and caveats: In its TCR sequencing and HLA analysis, the study acknowledged that the number of individuals was relatively small.

The source material was CD4+ T cells from PBMCs. V is TRBV20-1 and J is TRBJ1-5; D is uncertain. This TCR came from a human donor with multiple sclerosis. The CDR3 spells CSAREVINQPQHF. CDR3 coding DNA: TGCAGTGCTAGAGAAGTAATCAATCAGCCCCAGCATTTT.